The 29 T cell receptor beta chains given below trace back to one sample, sequenced in a study of control samples from healthy donors and cancer patients. Here immunoSEQ multiplex PCR was the method, and the copy in TCRdb shows in-frame clones only, minus some. Among about 83,000 clones listed, 75% to 95% were seen once. Specimen: blood. Every receptor here comes from a man in his forties or fifties in good health.

Notes on this clone: The junction and the germline gene differ at one end; a read error may be behind it. The chain joins TRBV7-2 to TRBJ2-3; TRBD2 agrees at 10 bases. The CDR3 contains 15 residues. CDR1 and CDR2 (germline): SGHTA, FQGNSA. CDR3 DNA sequence: TGTGCCAGCAGGTTAGCGGGGGGCCTCACAGATACGCAGTATTTT. Protein: CASRLAGGLTDTQYF.

The V and J genes are TRBV11-2 and TRBJ1-1; D remains unclear. CDR1 is SGHAT, CDR2 FQNNGV, per germline. This CDR3 contains 12 residues. With 1 base removed from V and 7 bases from J, the gap between germline ends came to 7 bases. This CDR3 reads CASSLGSFEAFF. The CDR3 nucleotides read TGTGCCAGCAGCTTAGGTTCGTTTGAAGCTTTCTTT.

The V gene is TRBV6-6, the J gene TRBJ1-3; D might be TRBD1 (6 bases). The germline V gene encodes CDR1 MNHNY and CDR2 SVGAGI (reference sequence). The CDR3 covers 15 residues. Trimming removed 5 bases from V and 2 bases from J, with 13 bases in between. CDR3 protein: CASSPTGRTGNTIYF. DNA for the CDR3: TGTGCCAGCAGTCCCACAGGGAGAACTGGAAACACCATATATTTT.

V gene TRBV30 combines with J gene TRBJ2-3, with 9 bases aligning to TRBD2. Germline V gene lookup returns CDR1 GTSNPN and CDR2 SVGIG (reference sequence). Trimming took 0 bases from V and 6 from J; bases not matched to a gene: 7. This CDR3 is built from 15 residues. The CDR3 DNA reads as TGTGCCTGGAGTGTGGGCGGGGGGGCCAGGGATACGCAGTATTTT. It encodes CAWSVGGGARDTQYF.

The chain recombines TRBV5-1 with TRBJ2-5; D remains ambiguous. Germline loops: CDR1 SGHRS, CDR2 YFSETQ. The CDR3 runs to 10 residues. Trimming removed 8 bases at V and 1 base at J, with 3 bases between. The CDR3 sequence: CARSQETQYF. The CDR3 region has the DNA TGCGCCAGAAGCCAAGAGACCCAGTACTTC.

As regards this clone: Distinct nucleotide sequences in the sample also encode this CDR3. The chain couples TRBV5-1 to TRBJ2-7; D is undetermined. V was trimmed by 0 bases and J by 2 bases, leaving 9 bases between them. The germline gives CDR1 SGHRS, CDR2 YFSETQ. The CDR3 length is 14 residues. The CDR3: CASSLGRTTYEQYF. The CDR3 nucleotides are TGCGCCAGCAGCTTGGGAAGGACGACCTACGAGCAGTACTTC. Looking up the rest from reference TRBV5-1 and TRBJ2-7 gives the full variable domain: KAGVTQTPRYLIKTRGQQVTLSCSPISGHRSVSWYQQTPGQGLQFLFEYFSETQRNKGNFPGRFSGRQFSNSRSEMNVSTLELGDSALYLCASSLGRTTYEQYFGPGTRLTVT.

The chain recombines TRBV10-3 with TRBJ1-5; perhaps TRBD1 as D (6 bases). CDR3 length: 15 amino acids. Trimming cost V 2 bases and J 1 base, with 9 bases left between them. Per the germline V gene, CDR1 is ENHRY and CDR2 is SYGVKD. The CDR3 reads CAISEAQGSNQPQHF. CDR3 nucleotide sequence: TGTGCCATCAGTGAGGCTCAGGGGAGCAATCAGCCCCAGCATTTT.

The rearrangement joins TRBV4-1 to TRBJ1-4; D is possibly TRBD1 (5 bases). CDR3 length equals 12 residues. CDR1 and CDR2 (germline): MGHRA, YSYEKL. CDR3 DNA: TGCGCAACCGGGACCGCTAGTGGAAAACTGTTTTTT. Its translation: CATGTASGKLFF.

The chain carries TRBV5-1 and TRBJ2-3; TRBD2 matches 15 bases. The length of the CDR3 is 16 residues. Germline CDR1 and CDR2: SGHRS and YFSETQ. V lost 4 bases and J lost 7; bases outside the gene matches: 7. The CDR3 protein is CASSPGLAGGRHTQYF. In nucleotides, the CDR3 is TGCGCCAGCAGCCCGGGACTAGCGGGGGGCCGTCATACGCAGTATTTT.

The table lists this clone with a count of one. The V call is TRBV25-1, the J call TRBJ1-1, with D maybe TRBD1 (6 bases). Germline loops: CDR1 MGHDK, CDR2 SYGVNS. V lost 6 bases to trimming and J lost 5 bases, with 16 bases between them. The CDR3 has 14 residues. Written as DNA, the CDR3 is TGTGCCAGCAGCCTTGGGGGGCTGACGACTGAAGCTTTCTTT. Translation gives CASSLGGLTTEAFF. The full variable domain, its missing parts supplied by reference TRBV25-1 and TRBJ1-1, is EADIYQTPRYLVIGTGKKITLECSQTMGHDKMYWYQQDPGMELHLIHYSYGVNSTEKGDLSSESTVSRIRTEHFPLTLESARPSHTSQYLCASSLGGLTTEAFFGQGTRLTVV.

The rearrangement links TRBV6-5 to TRBJ2-2; 8 bases are a match to TRBD1. Germline values: CDR1 MNHEY, CDR2 SVGAGI. CDR3 length: 14 amino acids. The V segment lost 5 bases and the J segment 3 bases; nucleotides outside the gene matches: 2. The CDR3, as DNA: TGTGCCAGCAGTCCGACAGGGGACACCGGGGAGCTGTTTTTT. Protein sequence: CASSPTGDTGELFF.

The chain employs TRBV13 and TRBJ1-6; 10 nucleotides agree with TRBD1. The CDR3 has 15 residues. Germline V gene lookup returns CDR1 PRHDT and CDR2 FYEKMQ (reference sequence). Losses at the gene ends were 5 bases for V and 10 bases for J; bases not matched to a gene: 8. For the CDR3, the DNA is TGTGCCAGCAGCGTTAAGACAGGGGGCAAATCACCCCTCCACTTT. Translated: CASSVKTGGKSPLHF.

This clone was detected only once. This chain links TRBV7-6 with TRBJ1-2; no clear D gene. The germline V gene encodes CDR1 SGHVS and CDR2 FNYEAQ. V shed 6 bases and J shed 6 bases, with 14 bases lying between them. CDR3 length: 13 amino acids. CDR3 sequence (DNA): TGTGCCAGCAGTTTTACCCCCACTGATGGCTACACCTTC. Translating gives CASSFTPTDGYTF. Filled out from reference TRBV7-6 and TRBJ1-2, the complete variable domain reads GAGVSQSPRYKVTKRGQDVALRCDPISGHVSLYWYRQALGQGPEFLTYFNYEAQQDKSGLPNDRFSAERPEGSISTLTIQRTEQRDSAMYRCASSFTPTDGYTFGSGTRLTVV.

The J gene is TRBJ1-1, the V gene TRBV6-5; maybe TRBD1 (5 bases). V was pared by 6 bases and J by 7 bases, with 15 bases between. This CDR3 has 13 amino acids. Germline values: CDR1 MNHEY, CDR2 SVGAGI. CDR3 nucleotide sequence: TGTGCCAGCAGCCGGCTCGGGGGGAATGAAGCTTTCTTT. It encodes CASSRLGGNEAFF.

In regard to this clone: The same CDR3 is also encoded by other DNA sequences in this sample. V gene TRBV30 combines with J gene TRBJ1-5; TRBD1 agrees at 9 bases. This CDR3 region has 13 residues. With V trimmed by 3 bases and J by 7 bases, 4 bases remained unmatched. Looked up from germline, CDR1 is GTSNPN and CDR2 is SVGIG (reference sequence). CDR3 sequence reads: CAWRGQGNQPQHF. The CDR3, as DNA: TGTGCCTGGAGGGGACAGGGAAACCAGCCCCAGCATTTT.

The genes are TRBV19 and TRBJ2-5, with TRBD1 identical over 8 bases. CDR3 length equals 16 residues. CDR1 and CDR2 from the germline V gene are LNHDA and SQIVND (reference sequence). The junction had 14 bases not matched to a gene; V was cut back by 6 bases and J by 5 bases. CDR3 amino acids: CASSLNPGQVSETQYF. The DNA of the CDR3 is TGTGCCAGTAGCCTAAATCCGGGACAGGTTTCGGAGACCCAGTACTTC.

The chain is built from TRBV30 and TRBJ2-7; D is perhaps TRBD2 (6 bases). V lost 0 bases to trimming and J lost 6 bases, with 12 bases between them. This CDR3 contains 13 residues. Germline lookup yields CDR1 GTSNPN and CDR2 SVGIG (reference sequence). CDR3 region: CAWSVGDFGEQYF. The CDR3, as DNA: TGTGCCTGGAGTGTGGGGGACTTTGGCGAGCAGTACTTC. Full variable domain (outside the CDR3, taken from reference TRBV30 and TRBJ2-7): SQTIHQWPATLVQPVGSPLSLECTVEGTSNPNLYWYRQAAGRGLQLLFYSVGIGQISSEVPQNLSASRPQDRQFILSSKKLLLSDSGFYLCAWSVGDFGEQYFGPGTRLTVT.

The chain joins TRBV30 to TRBJ1-3; possible D gene TRBD1, 5 bases. Trimming took off 0 bases at V and 2 bases at J, with 11 bases between the two ends. Germline V gene data show CDR1 as GTSNPN and CDR2 as SVGIG (reference sequence). This CDR3 has 15 amino acids. CDR3 in amino acids: CAWSVRGRTGNTIYF. CDR3 nucleotides: TGTGCCTGGAGTGTTCGGGGGAGGACTGGAAACACCATATATTTT.

The chain joins TRBV11-3 to TRBJ2-1; 8 bases agree with TRBD1. J gave up 5 bases and V 0 bases, and 6 bases lay outside the gene matches. Per the germline V gene, CDR1 is SGHNT and CDR2 is YENEEA. There are 16 residues in the CDR3. The CDR3 DNA reads TGTGCCAGCAGCTTAGAAGGACAGGGTCGGAACAATGAGCAGTTCTTC. It yields the protein CASSLEGQGRNNEQFF. The complete variable domain, with remaining parts taken from reference TRBV11-3 and TRBJ2-1, reads EAGVVQSPRYKIIEKKQPVAFWCNPISGHNTLYWYLQNLGQGPELLIRYENEEAVDDSQLPKDRFSAERLKGVDSTLKIQPAELGDSAVYLCASSLEGQGRNNEQFFGPGTRLTVL.

A remark on this clone: This sample also contains other DNA sequences that code for the same CDR3. J is TRBJ2-3 and V is TRBV24-1; no reliable D call. V was pared by 7 bases and J by 6 bases, with 7 bases between. The CDR3 runs to 11 residues. Germline V gene data show CDR1 as KGHDR and CDR2 as SFDVKD. The DNA of the CDR3 is TGTGCCACCAGCGTCGGGGATACGCAGTATTTT. It translates to CATSVGDTQYF.

This clone was detected once. V and J are TRBV27 and TRBJ1-5; D is unclear. V lost 1 base and J lost 7, with 11 bases in between. The CDR3 loop spans 14 amino acids. Germline V lookup: CDR1 MNHEY, CDR2 SMNVEV (reference sequence). The CDR3 DNA is TGTGCCAGCAGTTTATGGGGTCGGGAGCAGCCCCAGCATTTT. This sequence encodes CASSLWGREQPQHF.

This rearrangement joins TRBV5-1 to TRBJ2-7; D possibly corresponds to TRBD1 (5 bases). Trimming removed 4 bases from V and 2 bases from J, with 10 bases in between. This CDR3 has 13 amino acids. CDR1 SGHRS and CDR2 YFSETQ come from the germline V gene. The CDR3 bases are TGCGCCAGCAGCGAAATAGGGGCCTACGAGCAGTACTTC. This gives the protein CASSEIGAYEQYF.

This chain connects TRBV19 to TRBJ2-1; 9 nucleotides agree with TRBD1. The CDR3 extends over 16 amino acids. V dropped 6 bases and J dropped 6; count of bases not matched to a gene: 12. The germline V gene has CDR1 LNHDA and CDR2 SQIVND (reference sequence). The CDR3 DNA reads as TGTGCCAGTAGCCTTGCCGGGACAGGGAAACCCAATGAGCAGTTCTTC. The encoded protein is CASSLAGTGKPNEQFF.

The chain links TRBV7-9 to TRBJ2-7; unclear D gene. CDR3 length equals 13 residues. CDR1 SEHNR and CDR2 FQNEAQ come from the germline V gene (reference sequence). V lost 5 bases, J lost 6 bases, and 14 bases lay in between. CDR3 sequence reads: CASSPIGRVEQYF. The CDR3 DNA sequence: TGTGCCAGCAGCCCTATTGGTAGGGTCGAGCAGTACTTC.

The chain employs TRBV11-3 and TRBJ1-1; D is unresolved. CDR3 length: 13 amino acids. Trimming removed 3 bases from V and 3 bases from J, with 8 bases in between. Germline CDR1 and CDR2: SGHNT and YENEEA. CDR3: CASSFRLDTEAFF. The CDR3 DNA sequence: TGTGCCAGCAGCTTCCGCTTAGACACTGAAGCTTTCTTT.

This clone was counted a single time. The chain couples TRBV2 to TRBJ2-1; D might be TRBD2 (6 bases). The V gene's germline CDR1 is SNHLY and CDR2 FYNNEI. Trimming took 7 bases from V and 7 from J, leaving 14 bases between them. The CDR3 length is 13 residues. The CDR3 bases are TGTGCCAGCAAGGGCGGGGTGAGTAATGAGCAGTTCTTC. As protein: CASKGGVSNEQFF.

The chain links TRBV24-1 to TRBJ1-2; a possible D gene is TRBD1 (6 bases). CDR1 is KGHDR and CDR2 is SFDVKD in the germline V gene. Trimming left V 3 bases short and J 0 bases short, with 7 bases between. The CDR3 consists of 14 residues. The CDR3 nucleotides are TGTGCCACCAGTGATGGACAGCCTAACTATGGCTACACCTTC. Translated: CATSDGQPNYGYTF.

This clone has only one observation. V gene TRBV7-2 combines with J gene TRBJ1-3, with 7 bases matching TRBD1. The CDR3 extends over 17 amino acids. From germline, CDR1 is SGHTA and CDR2 FQGNSA. V dropped 1 base and J dropped 4; count of bases not matched to a gene: 10. In DNA, the CDR3 is TGTGCCAGCAGCTTAGAAGGGGGCAGGGTGAAAGGAAACACCATATATTTT. Translating gives CASSLEGGRVKGNTIYF.

The V call is TRBV3-1 (or the pseudogene TRBV3-2), the J call TRBJ1-1, with D unresolved. The germline CDR1 and CDR2 sequences are LGHDT and YNNKEL (reference sequence). The CDR3 is made up of 13 amino acids. The ends were cut back, 6 bases at V and 0 bases at J, with 8 bases in the middle. In DNA form, the CDR3 reads TGTGCCAGCAGTTACGGCGTGAACACTGAAGCTTTCTTT. It translates to CASSYGVNTEAFF.